This T cell receptor (beta chain) derives from a study of blood T cell repertoires in COVID-19. Sequencing used immunoSEQ multiplex PCR; TCRdb keeps in-frame clones, though not all of them. The table lists 70,000 to 80,000 clones, around nine tenths of them singletons. The specimen sequenced was peripheral blood. The clonotype originates from a woman aged 55-69 years with acute or convalescent COVID-19.

The CDR3, as DNA: TGTGCCACCAGCAGAGATACCTTTAGCTATGAGCAGTTCTTC. This codes for CATSRDTFSYEQFF. The chain is built from TRBV15 and TRBJ2-1; the D is unclear. Trimming took off 0 bases at V and 8 bases at J, with 11 bases between the two ends. Germline lookup yields CDR1 LNHNV and CDR2 YYDKDF (reference sequence). The CDR3 runs to 14 residues. Based on the CDR3 plus reference TRBV15 and TRBJ2-1, the full variable domain is DAMVIQNPRYQVTQFGKPVTLSCSQTLNHNVMYWYQQKSSQAPKLLFHYYDKDFNNEADTPDNFQSRRPNTSFCFLDIRSPGLGDTAMYLCATSRDTFSYEQFFGPGTRLTVL.